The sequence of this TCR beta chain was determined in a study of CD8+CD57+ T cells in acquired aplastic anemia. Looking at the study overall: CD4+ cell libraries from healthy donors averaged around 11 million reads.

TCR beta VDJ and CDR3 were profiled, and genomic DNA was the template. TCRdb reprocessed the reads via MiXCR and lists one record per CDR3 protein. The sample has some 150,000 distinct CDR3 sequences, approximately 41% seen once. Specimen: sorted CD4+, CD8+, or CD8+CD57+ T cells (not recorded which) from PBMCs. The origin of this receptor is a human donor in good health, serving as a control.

The CDR3 DNA is TGTGCCAGCTCACCACAGCAAAATGAAAAACTGTTTTTT. Its protein is CASSPQQNEKLFF. The rearrangement uses TRBV18 and TRBJ1-4; unclear D gene. Trimming shortened V by 1 base and J by 5 bases, and 5 bases separated the two germline ends. The V gene's germline CDR1 is KGHSH and CDR2 LQKENI. CDR3 length: 13 residues.